This TCR beta chain was recorded in a study of high-grade serous ovarian cancer treatment subgroups. On the study more broadly: On average, approximately 14,000 reads and thousands of unique TCR beta rearrangements were obtained per sample.

CDR1 and CDR2 from the germline V gene are MNHNS and SASEGT. V lost 3 bases to trimming and J lost 1 base; unmatched junction nucleotides: 2. This CDR3 has 15 amino acids. Tumor samples were taken before definitive surgery or chemotherapy. Comments on this clone: The target antigen is unknown.

Findings and caveats of the study: CDR1 and CDR2 were left unanalyzed; analyses focused on CDR3. Repertoire similarity ranged about 0.11 to 0.79 between tumors of one patient.

Clones were sequenced by immunoSEQ multiplex PCR, and TCRdb holds only the in-frame ones, with some missing. The repertoire has about 5,900 clones, 75% to 85% of them found once; the top ten carry under 11%. This sequence originates from a human donor with high-grade serous ovarian cancer. Sequencing was carried out using tumor tissue. The chain combines TRBV6-1 with TRBJ1-5; 8 positions match TRBD1. The CDR3 here is CASSDGQGSNQPQHF. The CDR3 DNA reads TGTGCCAGCAGTGACGGACAGGGAAGCAATCAGCCCCAGCATTTT.